The 32 T cell receptor beta chains listed next were all sequenced from one sample in a study of shared clonotypes between healthy human individuals (dated by TCRdb to the early 2020s). Library creation used the immunoSEQ multiplex PCR assay. TCRdb holds this immuneACCESS table with in-frame rearrangements only. Some clones are missing; in checked studies, unresolved V genes explain under half, and the rest has no known cause. Counted in this sample were roughly 2,000,000 clones; approximately 95% of them appeared once. Of the sample, less than 1.5% is held by the ten largest clones. CD8 naive samples consisted of CD45RO-negative cells that were positively selected for CCR7, yielding a CD45RA+CCR7+ population without TemRA cells. The sample was naive CD8+ T cells sorted from blood. Sample cell subset or site, as interpreted from the label and publication: CD45RA+CCR7+. Receptor source: a man between 18 and 29 years old in good health.

The chain is built from TRBV4-3 and TRBJ1-6; TRBD1 might be the D (6 bases). With 0 bases removed from V and 7 bases from J, the gap between germline ends came to 13 bases. Germline V gene lookup returns CDR1 LGHNA and CDR2 YSLEER. The CDR3 is 16 amino acids. The CDR3 protein is CASSQDTRGSNSPLHF. CDR3 DNA: TGCGCCAGCAGCCAAGATACCAGGGGATCCAATTCACCCCTCCACTTT.

The table lists this clone with a count of one. The chain has TRBV27 and TRBJ2-1; D possibly uses TRBD1 or TRBD2 (5 bases each). V was cut by 7 bases and J by 4 bases, with 17 bases left in between. This CDR3 has 15 residues. The germline V gene encodes CDR1 MNHEY and CDR2 SMNVEV (reference sequence). The CDR3 coding sequence is TGTGCCAGCACACCCGGGACCCTCGGGTACAATGAGCAGTTCTTC. It yields the protein CASTPGTLGYNEQFF.

This chain joins TRBV27 and TRBJ1-4; unclear D gene. V lost 5 bases, J lost 2 bases, and 15 bases lay in between. This CDR3 comprises 16 residues. From germline, CDR1 is MNHEY and CDR2 SMNVEV (reference sequence). In DNA form, the CDR3 reads TGTGCCAGCAGTCCATCACGCGGGGAGACTAATGAAAAACTGTTTTTT. Amino acid sequence: CASSPSRGETNEKLFF.

The chain uses TRBV11-2 and TRBJ2-2, with D possibly matching TRBD1 (6 bases). The CDR3 has 14 amino acids. Germline assignment: CDR1 SGHAT and CDR2 FQNNGV. V lost 6 bases to trimming and J lost 4 bases, with 12 bases between them. The CDR3 DNA sequence: TGTGCCAGCAGTACGTTAGGGGGCACCGGGGAGCTGTTTTTT. Its protein is CASSTLGGTGELFF.

In this sample, this clone turned up once. This chain connects TRBV4-3 to TRBJ2-7; D is unresolved. Germline V lookup: CDR1 LGHNA, CDR2 YSLEER. V was shortened by 1 base and J by 3 bases, with 10 bases between the two germline ends. There are 14 residues in the CDR3. CDR3 nucleotide sequence: TGCGCCAGCAGCCAAGTCGAAGGAGTCTACGAGCAGTACTTC. Its protein product is CASSQVEGVYEQYF.

The chain carries TRBV9 and TRBJ2-5; TRBD1 or TRBD2 may be the D gene (6 bases each). Germline CDR1 and CDR2: SGDLS and YYNGEE. The CDR3 sequence is 14 residues long. Trimming took off 4 bases at V and 4 bases at J, with 14 bases between the two ends. The CDR3 nucleotides read TGTGCCAGCAGCTTAGGGGGAGCGGGAGAGACCCAGTACTTC. Translated, it gives CASSLGGAGETQYF.

The gene calls are TRBV4-1 and TRBJ2-1; TRBD1 matches at 9 bases. Germline CDR1 and CDR2: MGHRA and YSYEKL. J was trimmed by 3 bases and V by 7 bases; bases with no gene match: 7. The CDR3 is 15 amino acids. The CDR3 coding sequence is TGCGCCAGCAAAACCCGGGACAGGGACTACAATGAGCAGTTCTTC. Encoded protein: CASKTRDRDYNEQFF.

V usage is TRBV7-9 and J usage is TRBJ2-1; possibly TRBD1 or TRBD2 for D (5 bases each). The germline CDR1 and CDR2 sequences are SEHNR and FQNEAQ (reference sequence). V was cut by 5 bases and J by 5 bases, with 19 bases left in between. This CDR3 region has 16 residues. The chain's CDR3 is CASSPPPRRGDNEQFF. DNA of the CDR3: TGTGCCAGCAGCCCACCCCCGAGAAGGGGAGACAATGAGCAGTTCTTC.

This clone was seen once. The chain links TRBV5-6 to TRBJ2-2; possible D gene TRBD2, 6 bases. The CDR3 totals 12 residues. The ends were cut back, 3 bases at V and 6 bases at J, with 6 bases in the middle. Germline values: CDR1 SGHDT, CDR2 YYEEEE. This CDR3 reads CASSSGAGELFF. The DNA for the CDR3 is TGTGCCAGCAGCTCGGGGGCCGGGGAGCTGTTTTTT.

This clone appeared a single time. This chain links TRBV19 with TRBJ2-5, with D perhaps matching TRBD1 (5 bases). The germline gives CDR1 LNHDA, CDR2 SQIVND (reference sequence). The CDR3 length is 18 residues. V lost 5 bases to trimming and J lost 2 bases, with 24 bases between them. The CDR3: CASSPDQGWAILQETQYF. In DNA form, the CDR3 reads TGTGCCAGTAGTCCCGATCAGGGATGGGCTATACTACAAGAGACCCAGTACTTC.

This chain connects TRBV5-1 to TRBJ2-7; the match to TRBD2 covers 10 bases. The CDR3 has 14 amino acids. V dropped 2 bases and J dropped 6; count of bases not matched to a gene: 5. Germline V gene sequence: CDR1 SGHRS, CDR2 YFSETQ. The chain's CDR3 is CASSLAGGPPEQYF. CDR3 in DNA: TGCGCCAGCAGCTTAGCGGGAGGGCCGCCCGAGCAGTACTTC.

This clone occurred once. The chain links TRBV7-9 to TRBJ2-6; D is unclear. V dropped 0 bases and J dropped 0 bases, with 6 bases sitting between them. In germline, CDR1 is SEHNR, CDR2 FQNEAQ (reference sequence). This CDR3 region has 16 residues. In DNA form, the CDR3 reads TGTGCCAGCAGCTTAGCGTATGGCTCTGGGGCCAACGTCCTGACTTTC. Its translation: CASSLAYGSGANVLTF. Together with reference TRBV7-9 and TRBJ2-6, the CDR3 gives the full variable domain: DTGVSQNPRHKITKRGQNVTFRCDPISEHNRLYWYRQTLGQGPEFLTYFQNEAQLEKSRLLSDRFSAERPKGSFSTLEIQRTEQGDSAMYLCASSLAYGSGANVLTFGAGSRLTVL.

In this sample, this clone turned up once. This chain links TRBV27 with TRBJ1-5; D call uncertain. Germline V gives CDR1 MNHEY, CDR2 SMNVEV (reference sequence). The germline V and J ends were trimmed by 4 bases and 7 bases, with 11 bases remaining between them. This CDR3 contains 13 residues. CDR3 sequence: CASSSGIGQPQHF. The DNA for the CDR3 is TGTGCCAGCAGTTCTGGGATTGGGCAGCCCCAGCATTTT.

V usage is TRBV6-5 and J usage is TRBJ1-1, with D unresolved. V was shortened by 5 bases and J by 7 bases, with 11 bases between the two germline ends. The CDR3 runs to 12 residues. Germline V gene sequence: CDR1 MNHEY, CDR2 SVGAGI. The CDR3 DNA is TGTGCCAGCAGTCTGAGCGGTTTTGAAGCTTTCTTT. Its protein is CASSLSGFEAFF.

This clone was seen only once. The chain has TRBV18 and TRBJ2-1, with 11 positions matching TRBD2. The germline gives CDR1 KGHSH, CDR2 LQKENI. This CDR3 spans 17 amino acids. V gave up 3 bases and J gave up 2 bases; unmatched junction bases: 6. CDR3 in amino acids: CASSPRIAGGTYNEQFF. As DNA, the CDR3 is TGTGCCAGCTCACCCCGCATAGCGGGAGGGACCTACAATGAGCAGTTCTTC.

The CDR3 coding sequence is TGTGCCAGCAGCGTAGGGGGCGGGGAGACCCAGTACTTC. Translation: CASSVGGGETQYF. The chain recombines TRBV7-8 with TRBJ2-5; 7 nucleotides align to TRBD1. V lost 5 bases and J lost 5; bases outside the gene matches: 5. CDR1 and CDR2 from the germline V gene are SGHVS and FQNEAQ. This CDR3 is built from 13 residues.

This rearrangement joins TRBV30 to TRBJ2-1; D is possibly TRBD2 (5 bases). The germline V gene encodes CDR1 GTSNPN and CDR2 SVGIG (reference sequence). The CDR3 spans 16 residues. With 2 bases removed from V and 0 bases from J, the gap between germline ends came to 14 bases. CDR3 sequence: CAWSPRSGSSYNEQFF. CDR3 nucleotides: TGTGCCTGGAGTCCCCGGTCGGGGAGCTCCTACAATGAGCAGTTCTTC.

The chain links TRBV11-2 to TRBJ2-7, with D perhaps matching TRBD1 (6 bases). Germline CDR1 and CDR2: SGHAT and FQNNGV. The ends were cut back, 0 bases at V and 4 bases at J, with 13 bases in the middle. CDR3 length equals 15 residues. The CDR3 DNA reads TGTGCCAGCAGCTTAGAACCGACAGGAACTTACGAGCAGTACTTC. Its protein is CASSLEPTGTYEQYF.

In nucleotides, the CDR3 is TGTGCCAGCAGTGACGCCACGGCCTCTTCATCGGGCATTCAGTACTTC. This gives the protein CASSDATASSSGIQYF. V is TRBV2 and J is TRBJ2-4; no clear D gene. CDR3 size: 16 residues. The V end lost 3 bases, the J end lost 9 bases, and 21 bases lay between the germline ends. Germline assignment: CDR1 SNHLY and CDR2 FYNNEI.

This chain's CDR3 is CASSSGQGTYEQYF. The CDR3 DNA sequence: TGTGCCAGCAGTTCCGGACAGGGGACCTACGAGCAGTACTTC. The rearrangement joins TRBV27 to TRBJ2-7; 9 bases match TRBD1. CDR3 length equals 14 residues. CDR1 is MNHEY, CDR2 SMNVEV, per germline (reference sequence). Trimming cost V 4 bases and J 2 bases; bases outside gene matches: 3.

On this clone itself: The same CDR3 arises from other DNA sequences in this sample as well. This rearrangement joins TRBV6-1 to TRBJ2-7, with unresolved D. CDR1 and CDR2 (germline): MNHNS, SASEGT. This CDR3 spans 13 amino acids. The V gene lost 2 bases and the J gene lost 0 bases, with 5 bases spanning the gap. Here the CDR3 reads CASSELGSYEQYF. The CDR3 nucleotides read TGTGCCAGCAGTGAACTGGGCTCCTACGAGCAGTACTTC.

This chain links TRBV5-8 with TRBJ2-7; the match to TRBD1 covers 8 bases. V was pared by 4 bases and J by 2 bases, with 8 bases of the junction left unmatched. CDR1 is SGHTS and CDR2 is YDEGEE in the germline V gene. CDR3 length: 15 residues. The CDR3 DNA sequence: TGTGCCAGCAGCCCACAACAGGGGGAAACCTACGAGCAGTACTTC. It yields the protein CASSPQQGETYEQYF.

The rearrangement links TRBV7-8 to TRBJ2-1; the D is unclear. Germline loops: CDR1 SGHVS, CDR2 FQNEAQ. CDR3 size: 15 residues. V lost 4 bases and J 0 bases, leaving 10 bases between the germline ends. The CDR3 DNA is TGTGCCAGCAGCTCAACTGGATCCTCCTACAATGAGCAGTTCTTC. Protein sequence: CASSSTGSSYNEQFF.

The chain carries TRBV30 and TRBJ2-3; no definite D call. The germline V gene has CDR1 GTSNPN and CDR2 SVGIG (reference sequence). This CDR3 is 12 amino acids long. The germline V and J ends were trimmed by 4 bases and 5 bases, with 10 bases remaining between them. The CDR3 loop reads CAWTSLGDTQYF. The DNA for the CDR3 is TGTGCCTGGACCTCTTTGGGAGATACGCAGTATTTT.

A word on this clone: The same CDR3 also results from other DNA sequences found in this sample. The rearrangement joins TRBV4-1 to TRBJ2-7; a possible D gene is TRBD1 (5 bases). Germline V CDR1 and CDR2: MGHRA, YSYEKL. Trimming took off 0 bases at V and 2 bases at J, with 11 bases between the two ends. The CDR3 is made up of 15 amino acids. The CDR3 DNA follows: TGCGCCAGCAGCCAAGATCCATCAGGGACCTACGAGCAGTACTTC. This translates into CASSQDPSGTYEQYF.

About this clone: The sample has other DNA sequences that encode this CDR3 too. The gene calls are TRBV7-9 and TRBJ2-7; 9 nucleotides align to TRBD1. The CDR3 is 15 amino acids. Germline V CDR1 and CDR2: SEHNR, FQNEAQ (reference sequence). Losses at the gene ends were 5 bases for V and 2 bases for J; bases not matched to a gene: 7. The CDR3 DNA reads as TGTGCCAGCAGCGCCCGACAGGGGGGCACCTACGAGCAGTACTTC. Residues: CASSARQGGTYEQYF.

The DNA of the CDR3 is TGTGCCAGCAGCCCATCGGGACTGGTTGAGGAAAAACTGTTTTTT. This translates into CASSPSGLVEEKLFF. This chain joins TRBV28 and TRBJ1-4, with a weak D call TRBD1 (5 bases). Germline V gives CDR1 MDHEN, CDR2 SYDVKM. The CDR3 is 15 amino acids. Trimming left V 6 bases short and J 8 bases short, with 19 bases between.

The count of this clone is one. The chain couples TRBV27 to TRBJ2-2, with 7 positions matching TRBD2. Germline CDR1 and CDR2: MNHEY and SMNVEV (reference sequence). The V gene end was trimmed by 7 bases and the J gene end by 3 bases; junction bases not matched to a gene: 14. CDR3 length equals 17 residues. The CDR3 DNA is TGTGCCAGCACCCCATCCCGGGGGGAAAGCGACACCGGGGAGCTGTTTTTT. Translation gives CASTPSRGESDTGELFF.

V gene TRBV28 combines with J gene TRBJ2-1; 11 positions match TRBD2. The V segment lost 5 bases and the J segment 5 bases; nucleotides outside the gene matches: 8. Germline CDR1 MDHEN, CDR2 SYDVKM. The CDR3 contains 16 residues. The DNA for the CDR3 is TGTGCCAGCAGTCCACGACTAGCGGGGACGCACAATGAGCAGTTCTTC. It yields the protein CASSPRLAGTHNEQFF.

J is TRBJ2-7 and V is TRBV19; D could derive from TRBD1 or TRBD2 (5 bases each). CDR1 is LNHDA, CDR2 SQIVND, per germline (reference sequence). The germline V and J ends were trimmed by 5 bases and 3 bases, with 14 bases remaining between them. This CDR3 is 14 amino acids long. The CDR3 here is CASSVRDAFYEQYF. CDR3 nucleotide sequence: TGTGCCAGTAGTGTCCGGGACGCTTTCTACGAGCAGTACTTC.

The chain uses TRBV5-1 and TRBJ2-1; 10 bases are shared with TRBD2. Per germline, CDR1 SGHRS and CDR2 YFSETQ. The CDR3 has 19 residues. V was clipped by 2 bases and J by 2 bases; unmatched bases: 13. CDR3 region: CASSLGRVAGGRTYNEQFF. CDR3 sequence (DNA): TGCGCCAGCAGCTTAGGTAGGGTAGCGGGGGGCCGGACCTACAATGAGCAGTTCTTC.

This chain connects TRBV28 to TRBJ1-4; no reliable D call. The CDR3 runs to 12 residues. V was clipped by 3 bases and J by 8 bases, with 7 bases between them. The germline V gene encodes CDR1 MDHEN and CDR2 SYDVKM. CDR3 in amino acids: CASSFGGEKLFF. CDR3 sequence (DNA): TGTGCCAGCAGTTTCGGCGGGGAAAAACTGTTTTTT.